What follows are 17 T cell receptor beta chains derived from one specimen sequenced in a study of T cells in Graves' hyperthyroidism and ophthalmopathy. TCR beta CDR3 sequences were amplified from RNA transcripts. In the first-round RT-PCR of the TCR CDR3, the HTBI primer set was used. TCRdb analysed the multiplex PCR reads with MiXCR anew, one entry per CDR3 protein. Here the sample spans some 350,000 distinct CDR3 sequences, about 15% being singletons. The sequenced sample consisted of blood. The receptors were gathered from a woman in her fifties or sixties with Graves' ophthalmopathy.

This clonotype was seen ten or more times. The V call is TRBV6-1, the J call TRBJ2-5; 7 positions match TRBD2. The V gene end was trimmed by 6 bases and the J gene end by 5 bases; junction bases not matched to a gene: 12. In germline, CDR1 is MNHNS, CDR2 SASEGT. The CDR3 loop spans 15 amino acids. The CDR3 spells CASSPSRLARETQYF. CDR3 DNA sequence: TGTGCCAGCAGCCCTTCCAGACTAGCTCGGGAGACCCAGTACTTC.

This clonotype was counted many times. The chain is built from TRBV11-2 and TRBJ2-2; D gene ambiguous. Germline assignment: CDR1 SGHAT and CDR2 FQNNGV. The V end was cut by 6 bases, the J end by 3 bases, with 17 bases between. The CDR3 length is 16 residues. The chain's CDR3 is CASSSSRQAYTGELFF. The CDR3 bases are TGTGCCAGCAGTTCCTCACGACAAGCATACACCGGGGAGCTGTTTTTT.

V is TRBV5-1 and J is TRBJ1-5; 8 bases align to TRBD1. The CDR3 consists of 16 residues. Trimming at V came to 0 bases and at J to 4 bases, leaving 6 bases not matched to a gene. Germline V gene lookup returns CDR1 SGHRS and CDR2 YFSETQ. The CDR3 here is CASSLGAGQGNQPQHF. The CDR3 DNA reads TGCGCCAGCAGCTTGGGGGCTGGACAGGGAAATCAGCCCCAGCATTTT.

This clonotype has a count of ten or more. The chain joins TRBV4-1 to TRBJ2-3; 9 nucleotides match TRBD1. CDR3 length: 19 residues. The V gene end was trimmed by 0 bases and the J gene end by 4 bases; junction bases not matched to a gene: 14. Germline assignment: CDR1 MGHRA and CDR2 YSYEKL. The CDR3 loop reads CASSQDPPSGTGFADTQYF. The CDR3 nucleotides are TGCGCCAGCAGCCAAGATCCCCCCTCTGGGACAGGGTTTGCAGATACGCAGTATTTT.

This clonotype appeared many times. CDR3 in amino acids: CASSPQGAPADTQYF. CDR3 nucleotide sequence: TGTGCCAGCAGTCCGCAGGGGGCCCCCGCAGATACGCAGTATTTT. This chain uses TRBV28 with TRBJ2-3, with 8 nucleotides matching TRBD1. Losses at the gene ends were 5 bases for V and 4 bases for J; bases not matched to a gene: 8. Per germline, CDR1 MDHEN and CDR2 SYDVKM. There are 15 residues in the CDR3.

This clonotype has at least ten counts. This rearrangement joins TRBV5-1 to TRBJ1-1; D is unresolved. This CDR3 spans 13 amino acids. The ends were cut back, 1 base at V and 4 bases at J, with 8 bases in the middle. Germline assignment: CDR1 SGHRS and CDR2 YFSETQ. CDR3 DNA: TGCGCCAGCAGCTTGATCGGTACCACTGAAGCTTTCTTT. The encoded protein is CASSLIGTTEAFF.

This clonotype appeared many times. The genes are TRBV20-1 and TRBJ2-2; D is uncertain. Germline values: CDR1 DFQATT, CDR2 SNEGSKA (reference sequence). The CDR3 extends over 12 amino acids. V dropped 4 bases and J dropped 5 bases, with 8 bases sitting between them. The CDR3: CSATDGTGELFF. Written as DNA, the CDR3 is TGCAGTGCTACGGACGGTACCGGGGAGCTGTTTTTT.

This clonotype was counted between two and nine times. V is TRBV6-2 or TRBV6-3 and J is TRBJ2-7; 10 positions agree with TRBD2. V was clipped by 2 bases and J by 3 bases; unmatched bases: 10. The CDR3 spans 17 residues. Germline CDR1 reads MNHEY; CDR2 reads SVGEGT. CDR3: CASSYVASGSLSYEQYF. CDR3 nucleotide sequence: TGTGCCAGCAGTTACGTTGCTAGCGGGAGCTTAAGCTACGAGCAGTACTTC.

This clonotype was detected many times. V and J are TRBV7-2 and TRBJ2-3, with 7 bases lining up with TRBD2. V trimming: 5 bases; J trimming: 6 bases; junction bases outside the gene matches: 11. The V gene's germline CDR1 is SGHTA and CDR2 FQGNSA. The CDR3 has 15 residues. The CDR3 sequence: CASSPNGEGLDTQYF. The CDR3 DNA sequence: TGTGCCAGCAGCCCAAACGGGGAGGGGTTGGATACGCAGTATTTT. The complete variable domain, with remaining parts taken from reference TRBV7-2 and TRBJ2-3, reads GAGVSQSPSNKVTEKGKDVELRCDPISGHTALYWYRQSLGQGLEFLIYFQGNSAPDKSGLPSDRFSAERTGGSVSTLTIQRTQQEDSAVYLCASSPNGEGLDTQYFGPGTRLTVL.

The V and J genes are TRBV6-2 or TRBV6-3 and TRBJ2-4; D ambiguous. Trimming left V 4 bases short and J 1 base short, with 14 bases between. The CDR3 consists of 16 residues. CDR1 is MNHEY and CDR2 is SVGEGT in the germline V gene. The DNA for the CDR3 is TGTGCCAGCAGTTTAATTAACTCTGGGGCCAAAAACATTCAGTACTTC. This translates into CASSLINSGAKNIQYF.

This clonotype occurred many times. The chain joins TRBV6-5 to TRBJ2-5; 7 bases fit TRBD2. Trimming took 7 bases from V and 2 from J; bases not matched to a gene: 10. This CDR3 has 15 residues. Germline V gene sequence: CDR1 MNHEY, CDR2 SVGAGI. The CDR3 sequence: CASTPGLAVQETQYF. In DNA form, the CDR3 reads TGTGCCAGCACCCCTGGGCTAGCGGTTCAAGAGACCCAGTACTTC.

Only a few counts were recorded for this clonotype. The chain uses TRBV20-1 and TRBJ2-7; D is undetermined. The CDR3 has 13 amino acids. The V and J ends lost 0 bases and 2 bases respectively, with 8 bases between them. CDR1 DFQATT and CDR2 SNEGSKA come from the germline V gene (reference sequence). CDR3 DNA sequence: TGCAGTGCTAGAGACGGGTCACCCTACGAGCAGTACTTC. It translates to CSARDGSPYEQYF.

CDR3: CASSLAMGRGLDTQYF. For the CDR3, the DNA is TGCGCCAGCAGCTTGGCCATGGGACGGGGGTTGGATACGCAGTATTTT. The chain has TRBV5-1 and TRBJ2-3; a possible D gene is TRBD2 (6 bases). Trimming removed 0 bases at V and 6 bases at J, with 17 bases between. Germline CDR1 is SGHRS and CDR2 is YFSETQ. The CDR3 contains 16 residues.

CDR3 residues: CATSVGASNTGELFF. The CDR3 DNA reads as TGTGCCACCAGTGTGGGGGCCTCGAACACCGGGGAGCTGTTTTTT. The chain links TRBV24-1 to TRBJ2-2; possibly TRBD1 for D (6 bases). The CDR3 is made up of 15 amino acids. Germline V gives CDR1 KGHDR, CDR2 SFDVKD. V was trimmed by 5 bases and J by 0 bases, leaving 9 bases between them.

In this sample, this clonotype turned up many times. The V gene is TRBV28, the J gene TRBJ2-2; 11 bases line up with TRBD2. CDR3 size: 17 residues. The ends lost 1 base at V and 6 bases at J; junction bases unmatched: 7. CDR1 is MDHEN, CDR2 SYDVKM, per germline. In DNA form, the CDR3 reads TGTGCCAGCAGTTTATTGTCCATAGCGGGAGGGCCCGGGGAGCTGTTTTTT. It translates to CASSLLSIAGGPGELFF.

This clonotype was observed many times. This rearrangement joins TRBV18 to TRBJ1-1, with D possibly being TRBD1 (5 bases). The CDR3 is 13 amino acids. Per the germline V gene, CDR1 is KGHSH and CDR2 is LQKENI. V was cut by 5 bases and J by 1 base, with 8 bases left in between. The CDR3 DNA reads as TGTGCCAGCTCAAACGACAGGAACACTGAAGCTTTCTTT. Translation gives CASSNDRNTEAFF.

V usage is TRBV5-5 and J usage is TRBJ2-1; D call uncertain. CDR3 length: 12 residues. Trimming removed 4 bases from V and 8 bases from J, with 10 bases in between. Germline CDR1 and CDR2: SGHKS and YYEKEE (reference sequence). The CDR3: CASSRVWDEQFF. CDR3 bases: TGTGCCAGCAGCCGAGTATGGGATGAGCAGTTCTTC.